This T cell receptor beta chain was recovered during a study of breast tumors, draining lymph nodes, adjacent tissues. Study results and caveats: Luminal-like breast cancer showed significantly higher tumor–nontumor repertoire similarity than basal-like. The data were judged consistent with most tumor T cells coming from lymph node and expanding in tumor. Tumor T cell lymph node origin was a supported hypothesis, not proven. Compared with lymph nodes, tumors were less diverse; compared with nontumor tissue, more.

Breast cancer patients provided tissue from their axillary draining lymph nodes. In its sample, this clonotype was seen many times. Its antigen is not identified. TCRdb re-derived calls from the multiplex PCR reads in MiXCR, one entry per CDR3 protein. The repertoire holds roughly 100,000 distinct CDR3 sequences, with about 31% as singletons. CDR1 is SNHLY and CDR2 is FYNNEI in the germline V gene. There are 15 residues in the CDR3. V shed 3 bases and J 0 bases; nucleotides not matched to a gene: 4. Material for sequencing was axillary lymph node tissue. The clonotype comes from a female donor with breast cancer. Some clones in this sample may be carry-over from other donors' samples. The rearrangement links TRBV2 to TRBJ1-2, with 7 bases fitting TRBD1. CDR3 sequence: CASSDQGTANYGYTF. The CDR3 region has the DNA TGTGCCAGCAGTGACCAGGGGACAGCTAACTATGGCTACACCTTC.